Below, 11 T cell receptor beta chains from the same sample are listed, as sequenced in a study of regulatory T cells in long-lasting Graves disease. Arm-PCR of CDR3 regions with iRepertoire HTBI primers generated TCR beta libraries. TCRdb fed the multiplex PCR reads into MiXCR, producing one record per CDR3 protein. The table lists under 400,000 distinct CDR3 sequences, over 15% of them singletons. Indicated time point: newly diagnosed GD, antithyroid drugs for less than 3 months. The authors made the TCR library using RNA they extracted from PBMCs. These records were also assigned to another study, of T cells in Graves' hyperthyroidism and ophthalmopathy.

The material was peripheral blood mononuclear cells (PBMCs), obtained at new diagnosis, from a patient treated with antithyroid drugs. The receptors here all came from a man aged 40-55 years with Graves disease.

In this sample, this clonotype turned up many times. The chain has TRBV28 and TRBJ1-5; no reliable D call. This CDR3 comprises 14 residues. The ends were cut back, 2 bases at V and 7 bases at J, with 12 bases in the middle. Germline lookup yields CDR1 MDHEN and CDR2 SYDVKM. The CDR3 DNA is TGTGCCAGCAGTTTAATTGAGGGTAGGCAGCCCCAGCATTTT. This translates into CASSLIEGRQPQHF.

At least ten counts were recorded for this clonotype. The chain uses TRBV2 and TRBJ1-4, with D uncertain. The V gene lost 6 bases and the J gene lost 6 bases, with 11 bases spanning the gap. Germline values: CDR1 SNHLY, CDR2 FYNNEI. This CDR3 region has 13 residues. The CDR3 nucleotides read TGTGCCAGCAGCCAGGACTTGGATGAAAAACTGTTTTTT. It translates to CASSQDLDEKLFF.

This clonotype was counted ten times or more. In DNA, the CDR3 is TGTGCCAGCAGCTCAGTAGCGGGGGGCCAAGAGACCCAGTACTTC. As protein: CASSSVAGGQETQYF. The rearrangement joins TRBV7-2 to TRBJ2-5, with 10 bases matching TRBD2. V lost 4 bases, J lost 1 base, and 3 bases stayed unmatched. The length of the CDR3 is 15 residues. Germline lookup yields CDR1 SGHTA and CDR2 FQGNSA.

This chain uses TRBV28 with TRBJ2-5, with a possible D match to TRBD1 (5 bases). In germline, CDR1 is MDHEN, CDR2 SYDVKM. Trimming took 7 bases from V and 5 from J, leaving 14 bases between them. The CDR3 consists of 13 residues. The CDR3 loop is CASIRGLGETQYF. CDR3 coding DNA: TGTGCCAGCATTAGGGGCCTTGGGGAGACCCAGTACTTC.

This clonotype was counted at least ten times. V is TRBV7-2 and J is TRBJ2-2, with D perhaps given as TRBD1 or TRBD2 (5 bases each). This CDR3 comprises 14 residues. Trimming took off 7 bases at V and 1 base at J, with 10 bases between the two ends. Germline V gene data show CDR1 as SGHTA and CDR2 as FQGNSA. CDR3 amino acids: CASTRGGNTGELFF. The CDR3 bases are TGTGCCAGCACCCGTGGGGGGAACACCGGGGAGCTGTTTTTT.

The CDR3 reads CASSRGDSYGYTF. CDR3 in DNA: TGCGCCAGCAGCCGGGGGGACAGCTATGGCTACACCTTC. The chain carries TRBV4-1 and TRBJ1-2; 7 bases agree with TRBD1. The V gene end was trimmed by 4 bases and the J gene end by 4 bases; junction bases not matched to a gene: 3. The CDR3 has 13 residues. Germline V gene data show CDR1 as MGHRA and CDR2 as YSYEKL.

In its sample, this clonotype was seen many times. The genes are TRBV12-3 or TRBV12-4 and TRBJ1-4, with D unclear. The CDR3 runs to 14 residues. The V end lost 6 bases, the J end lost 3 bases, and 11 bases lay between the germline ends. The CDR3 loop reads CASSGLVPNEKLFF. The CDR3 DNA reads TGTGCCAGCAGCGGCCTGGTCCCTAATGAAAAACTGTTTTTT.

This clonotype was recorded at least ten times. This sequence joins TRBV20-1 and TRBJ1-1; D unresolved. Between the trimmed V and J ends, which lost 6 bases and 3 bases, there was a span of 8 bases. The CDR3 runs 11 residues. The germline gives CDR1 DFQATT, CDR2 SNEGSKA (reference sequence). For the CDR3, the DNA is TGCAGTGCCAGTCCGTACACTGAAGCTTTCTTT. It specifies CSASPYTEAFF.

About this clonotype itself: This sequence may be a read error, since a much larger clone differs from it by one base. This chain links TRBV7-2 with TRBJ2-7, with D possibly TRBD1 on 6 matching bases. The CDR3 covers 12 residues. Germline CDR1 and CDR2: SGHTA and FQGNSA. The CDR3 reads CVSSPNRVEQYF. In DNA, the CDR3 is TGTGTCAGCAGCCCGAACAGGGTCGAGCAGTACTTC.

This clonotype was counted ten times or more. The chain combines TRBV2 with TRBJ1-1; the D gene is possibly TRBD1 (6 bases). The CDR3 length is 13 residues. The germline gives CDR1 SNHLY, CDR2 FYNNEI. V was pared by 6 bases and J by 5 bases, with 13 bases between. The CDR3 spells CASRNQGWTEAFF. In DNA, the CDR3 is TGTGCCAGCAGAAATCAGGGGTGGACTGAAGCTTTCTTT. Filled out from reference TRBV2 and TRBJ1-1, the complete variable domain reads EPEVTQTPSHQVTQMGQEVILRCVPISNHLYFYWYRQILGQKVEFLVSFYNNEISEKSEIFDDQFSVERPDGSNFTLKIRSTKLEDSAMYFCASRNQGWTEAFFGQGTRLTVV.

V usage is TRBV20-1 and J usage is TRBJ1-5; D is uncertain. Germline V gives CDR1 DFQATT, CDR2 SNEGSKA (reference sequence). This CDR3 is 14 amino acids long. V shed 6 bases and J shed 2 bases, with 14 bases lying between them. In DNA form, the CDR3 reads TGCAGTGCACCGGTGGGGTGGGGCAATCAGCCCCAGCATTTT. Encoded protein: CSAPVGWGNQPQHF.